These T cell receptor beta chains were read from a single sample in a study of cytomegalovirus exposure and HLA in healthy donors. The data were produced by immunoSEQ multiplex PCR, yet TCRdb's version contains in-frame clones alone and is incomplete. The sample has some 120,000 clones, 79% seen once. The source material was PBMCs. These receptors came from a woman between 18 and 30 years old in good health and CMV-seropositive. Both conserved end residues are part of each CDR3. D genes are given only for firm matches. Clone size is shown for a subset of rows, as once, few, many or a class of expanded clone.

D gene	V gene	J gene	clone size	CDR3 length	CDR3 DNA	CDR3 protein
.	TRBV7-6	TRBJ2-7	.	17	TGTGCCAGCAGCTCCAGTGCCTCTACTCGGAGAAACTACGAGCAGTACTTC	CASSSSASTRRNYEQYF
.	TRBV27	TRBJ1-1	.	14	TGTGCCAGCAGTCGCACAGGGATTCACACTGAAGCTTTCTTT	CASSRTGIHTEAFF
.	TRBV7-3	TRBJ2-1	.	14	TGTGCCAGCAGCCCAGAGACTAGTTACGATGAGCAGTTCTTC	CASSPETSYDEQFF
TRBD2	TRBV7-2	TRBJ2-1	few	14	TGTGCCAGCAGCGGACTAGCGGGAGAAAATGAGCAGTTCTTC	CASSGLAGENEQFF
TRBD2	TRBV14	TRBJ2-3	once	19	TGTGCCAGCAGCCAAGGTGAACTAGCGGAGTGGTTAAGCACGGATACGCAGTATTTT	CASSQGELAEWLSTDTQYF
.	TRBV5-1	TRBJ2-7	.	10	TGCGCCAGCAGACTCCCGGGACAGTACTTC	CASRLPGQYF
.	TRBV30	TRBJ1-4	.	16	TGTGCCTGGAGTACCCGGATGGGGCCGTCGAAGGAAAAACTGTTTTTT	CAWSTRMGPSKEKLFF
TRBD1	TRBV15	TRBJ1-2	.	13	TGTGCCACCAGCAGAGGGGACAGACATGGCTACACCTTC	CATSRGDRHGYTF
TRBD1	TRBV6-6	TRBJ2-3	.	15	TGTGCCAGCAGCCTGACAGGGGGCCGCACAGATACGCAGTATTTT	CASSLTGGRTDTQYF
.	TRBV27	TRBJ1-5	.	15	TGTGCCAGCAGTCCAGCAGGGTATAGCAATCAGCCCCAGCATTTT	CASSPAGYSNQPQHF
.	TRBV28	TRBJ2-6	.	15	TGTGCCAGCAGTTCCCCATTCTCTGGGGCCAACGTCCTGACTTTC	CASSSPFSGANVLTF
TRBD2	TRBV4-1	TRBJ2-7	.	16	TGCGCCAGCAGCCAAGACGGGCGGGAGTTAGCCTACGAGCAGTACTTC	CASSQDGRELAYEQYF
.	TRBV9	TRBJ1-4	.	13	TGTGCCAGCAGCTCCCGTTCTATGGAAAAACTGTTTTTT	CASSSRSMEKLFF
.	TRBV19	TRBJ1-5	.	15	TGTGCCAGTAGACCCGGACAGTTCGGAAATCAGCCCCAGCATTTT	CASRPGQFGNQPQHF
TRBD2	TRBV9	TRBJ2-3	.	14	TGTGCCAGCAGCACAAGGACTAGCACCGATACGCAGTATTTT	CASSTRTSTDTQYF
TRBD2	TRBV2	TRBJ2-3	few	15	TGTGCCAGCACCCCCGGGAGCGGGATAAGGGGAACGCAGTATTTT	CASTPGSGIRGTQYF
TRBD2	TRBV7-9	TRBJ2-1	.	15	TGTGCCAGCAGCTTAGCGGGGACTAGCGGGATGGAGCAGTTCTTC	CASSLAGTSGMEQFF
.	TRBV6-1	TRBJ1-4	once	13	TGTGCCAGCACTGGACAGTATAATGAAAAACTGTTTTTT	CASTGQYNEKLFF
.	TRBV2	TRBJ2-3	.	15	TGTGCCAGCAGTGTTTGGGACTCCAAAACCGGCGCGCAGTATTTT	CASSVWDSKTGAQYF